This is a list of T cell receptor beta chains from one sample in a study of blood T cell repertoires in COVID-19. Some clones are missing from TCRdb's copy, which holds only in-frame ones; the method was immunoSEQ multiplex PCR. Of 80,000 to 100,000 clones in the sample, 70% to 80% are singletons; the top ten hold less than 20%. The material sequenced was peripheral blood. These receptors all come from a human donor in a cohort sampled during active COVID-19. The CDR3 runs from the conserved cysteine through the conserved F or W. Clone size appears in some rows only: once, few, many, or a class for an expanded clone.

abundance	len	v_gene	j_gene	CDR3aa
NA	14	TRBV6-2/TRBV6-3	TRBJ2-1	CASSPPELSGSRFF
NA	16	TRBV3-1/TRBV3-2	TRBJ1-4	CASSQGTGGLGEKLFF
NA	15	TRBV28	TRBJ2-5	CASSMRPTGGETQYF
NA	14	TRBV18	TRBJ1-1	CASSPGQGGTEAFF
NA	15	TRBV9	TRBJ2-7	CASNGFRDGTYEQYF
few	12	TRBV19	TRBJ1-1	CASTTGNTEAFF
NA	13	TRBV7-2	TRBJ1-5	CASSLGANQPQHF
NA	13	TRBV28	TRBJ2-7	CASNEGAGYEQYF
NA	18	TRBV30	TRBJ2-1	CAWSVQRGGLLVYNEQFF
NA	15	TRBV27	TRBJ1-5	CASRSQGAGDQPQHF
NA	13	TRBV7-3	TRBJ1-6	CASSLNAGSPLHF
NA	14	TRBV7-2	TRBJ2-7	CASSSGGDRHEQYF
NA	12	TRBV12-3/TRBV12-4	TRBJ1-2	CASSTRGSGYTF
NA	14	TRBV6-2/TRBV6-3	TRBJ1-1	CASSYLGAGTEAFF
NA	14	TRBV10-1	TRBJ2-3	CATPGSGKTDTQYF
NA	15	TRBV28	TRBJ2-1	CASSLRQGDYNEQFF
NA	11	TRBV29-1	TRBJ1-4	CSVVESEKLFF
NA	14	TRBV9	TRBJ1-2	CASSGTLTNYGYTF
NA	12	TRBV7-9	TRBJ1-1	CASSLQNTEAFF
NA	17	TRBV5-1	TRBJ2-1	CASSLAGGLAGPNEQFF
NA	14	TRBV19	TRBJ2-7	CASSRSSGTYEQYF
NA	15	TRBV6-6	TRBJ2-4	CASGPRGSFENIQYF
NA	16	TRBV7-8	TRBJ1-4	CASSLGAHRANEKLFF
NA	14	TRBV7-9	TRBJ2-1	CASNPGLGYNEQFF
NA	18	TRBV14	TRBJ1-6	CASSQEPLISSYNSPLHF
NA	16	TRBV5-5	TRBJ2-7	CASSFFVAGGSYEQYF
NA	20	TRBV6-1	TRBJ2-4	CASSEALGLRESSGKNIQYF
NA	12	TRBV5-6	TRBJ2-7	CASSGFGHEQYF
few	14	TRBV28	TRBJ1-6	CASSPHTVNSPLHF
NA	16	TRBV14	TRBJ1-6	CASSHQKGQVGSPLHF
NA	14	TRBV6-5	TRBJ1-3	CASSSFRSGNTIYF
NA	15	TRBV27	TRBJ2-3	CASRRTGYSTDTQYF
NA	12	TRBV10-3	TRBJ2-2	CAIGEATGELFF
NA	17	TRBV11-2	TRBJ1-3	CASSNTGTGAYGNTIYF
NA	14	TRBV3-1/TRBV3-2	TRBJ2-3	CASSPQLSTDTQYF
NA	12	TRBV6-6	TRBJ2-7	CASSTNRGEQYF
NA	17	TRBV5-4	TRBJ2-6	CASSLTGVTSGANVLTF
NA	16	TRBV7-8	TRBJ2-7	CASSSLGAGGPSEQYF
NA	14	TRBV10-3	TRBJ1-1	CAISPGGLNTEAFF
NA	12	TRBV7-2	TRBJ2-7	CASSRGGWEQYF
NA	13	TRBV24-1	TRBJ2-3	CATGRGDTDTQYF
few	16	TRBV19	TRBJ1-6	CASSIVWTGNKSPLHF
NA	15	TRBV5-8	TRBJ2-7	CASSLVRGAYVEQYF
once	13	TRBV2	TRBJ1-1	CASSRQGNTEAFF
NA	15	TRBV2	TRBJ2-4	CASTLEGQGAGIQYF
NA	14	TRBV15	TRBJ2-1	CATSLRGRGDEQFF
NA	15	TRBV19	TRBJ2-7	CASSYMTGLSYEQYF
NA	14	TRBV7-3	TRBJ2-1	CASSRGQRNNEQFF
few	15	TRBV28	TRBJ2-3	CASSFPYTGEDTQYF
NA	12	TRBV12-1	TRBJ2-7	CASIAGFSEQYF
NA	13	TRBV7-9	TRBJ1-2	CASSYRGQEGYTF
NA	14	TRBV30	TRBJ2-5	CAWSVGLRRETQYF
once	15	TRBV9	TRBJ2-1	CASSVGDRVDNEQFF
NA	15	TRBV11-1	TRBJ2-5	CASSVGQGAEETQYF